The 2 T cell receptor beta chains presented below share a single source sample, sequenced in a study of blood T cell repertoires in COVID-19. The assay was immunoSEQ multiplex PCR, and TCRdb's table has in-frame clones only and misses some. The profile covers 200,000 to 300,000 clones, with around 85% appearing a single time and more than 6% taken by the ten largest. The sequenced material came from peripheral blood. All receptors come from a woman aged 55-69 years with active or convalescent COVID-19.

The chain recombines TRBV11-2 with TRBJ2-1, with 10 bases lining up with TRBD2. With V trimmed by 2 bases and J by 3 bases, 4 bases remained unmatched. Germline V CDR1 and CDR2: SGHAT, FQNNGV. The length of the CDR3 is 16 residues. This CDR3 is CASSLPSGGHYNEQFF. The CDR3 bases are TGTGCCAGCAGCTTACCTAGCGGGGGACACTACAATGAGCAGTTCTTC. The complete variable domain, with remaining parts taken from reference TRBV11-2 and TRBJ2-1, reads EAGVAQSPRYKIIEKRQSVAFWCNPISGHATLYWYQQILGQGPKLLIQFQNNGVVDDSQLPKDRFSAERLKGVDSTLKIQPAKLEDSAVYLCASSLPSGGHYNEQFFGPGTRLTVL.

The CDR3 DNA sequence: TGTGCCAGCAGCCAATCGGCTAACTATGGCTACACCTTC. This sequence encodes CASSQSANYGYTF. The rearrangement joins TRBV3-1 (or the pseudogene TRBV3-2) to TRBJ1-2; D gene unclear. The CDR3 covers 13 residues. Germline V gene sequence: CDR1 LGHDT, CDR2 YNNKEL (reference sequence). V lost 2 bases to trimming and J lost 0 bases, with 4 bases between them.